This TCR beta chain was captured in a study of beta chain features in type 1 diabetes. Since all of the isolated RNA was reverse transcribed, expressed TCRB transcripts were what got sequenced. TCRdb keeps only in-frame clones here, not all; method: immunoSEQ multiplex PCR. The sample has fewer than 900,000 clones, roughly a sixth seen once. This clone was seen more than once but under ten times. The CDR3 spans 15 residues. V was clipped by 5 bases and J by 3 bases; unmatched bases: 9. Germline V gene data show CDR1 as SNHLY and CDR2 as FYNNEI. The specimen sequenced was naive CD4+ T cells from blood. The rearrangement uses TRBV2 and TRBJ2-7; the match to TRBD2 covers 8 bases. This receptor was obtained from a woman aged 18-29 years in good health. The CDR3 loop is CASSTTGTRGYEQYF. CDR3 bases: TGTGCCAGCAGTACGACCGGGACTAGGGGCTACGAGCAGTACTTC.